A selection of T cell receptor beta chains follows, all from one sample in a study of blood T cell repertoires in COVID-19. TCRdb keeps only in-frame clones here, not all; method: immunoSEQ multiplex PCR. This sample has under 30,000 clones, with 75% to 90% found just once. The sequencing input was peripheral blood. The receptors shown here come from an elderly man with acute or convalescent COVID-19. Each CDR3 is given without its conserved first and last residue.

TRBV12-5	TRBJ2-5	ASGLGTGVGETQY
TRBV2	TRBJ2-3	ASNLDRETDTQY
TRBV5-8	TRBJ1-5	ASAVEQGPSGNQPQH
TRBV6-6	TRBJ2-5	ASSYRGGETQY
TRBV7-9	TRBJ1-2	ASSLAGQGLSYGYT
TRBV27	TRBJ1-5	ASSPRDSVTLNQPQH
TRBV7-3	TRBJ2-1	ASSLSRGSWGSGVMDNEQF
TRBV12-3/TRBV12-4	TRBJ2-5	ASSLRGETQY
TRBV23-1	TRBJ1-2	ASSQSRADSYGYT
TRBV4-1	TRBJ2-2	ASSQGPSSGNTGELF
TRBV23-1	TRBJ1-2	ASSQRPSGGCYGYT
TRBV9	TRBJ1-2	ASSPRQGRYSNYGYT
TRBV7-9	TRBJ2-5	ASSLMGGGSLETQY
TRBV18	TRBJ1-2	ASSGGQNYGYT
TRBV5-6	TRBJ1-2	ASRGQGKANYGYT
TRBV19	TRBJ1-4	ASTSPWGTTATNEKLF
TRBV5-1	TRBJ2-7	ASSSGERSYEQY
TRBV30	TRBJ2-2	AWRPSRGTGELF
TRBV2	TRBJ1-6	ASSASPGDSPLH
TRBV6-2/TRBV6-3	TRBJ2-7	ASSYSRLAYEQY
TRBV9	TRBJ2-3	ASSVGWGLSTDTQY
TRBV4-1	TRBJ1-5	ASSQEVRLSNQPQH
TRBV30	TRBJ2-7	AWSATRLANEQY
TRBV5-1	TRBJ2-3	ASSLQAGSGADTQY
TRBV7-9	TRBJ1-2	ASSPDREYGYT
TRBV6-4	TRBJ1-2	ASTPGYRNYGYT
TRBV3-1/TRBV3-2	TRBJ1-6	ASSQSYSPLH
TRBV5-1	TRBJ2-2	ASSLAGVSTGELF
TRBV28	TRBJ1-6	ASSFLRNSPLH
TRBV5-1	TRBJ2-7	ASSLGGDRGSYEQY
TRBV7-9	TRBJ2-2	ASSLEGAGGELF
TRBV10-2	TRBJ1-4	ASSVVGSGPTNEKLF
TRBV2	TRBJ2-3	ASGAGTGGTDTQY
TRBV2	TRBJ2-7	ASSVGQAGQY
TRBV25-1	TRBJ1-1	ASSGGGNTEAF
TRBV19	TRBJ2-1	ASSIGAGASPEQF
TRBV2	TRBJ1-1	ASKEGQLNTEAF
TRBV5-6	TRBJ2-7	ASRSSGAYEQY
TRBV19	TRBJ1-3	ASSTWPGNTIY
TRBV9	TRBJ1-2	ASSVVPQDPSGYT
TRBV5-1	TRBJ1-1	ASSPQGRYTEAF
TRBV18	TRBJ2-5	ASSPPGQEETQY